This T cell receptor (beta chain) was sequenced during a study of molecular identifiers for immune sequencing clone quantification. In regard to this clonotype: The junction shows a germline mismatch at one end, possibly a read error.

TCRdb ran MiXCR on the PCR reads and lists one entry per CDR3 protein. The table shows around 460,000 distinct CDR3 sequences, with 25% occurring only once. The source of this sequence is a human donor in good health. Some libraries in this study had Jurkat cell RNA spiked in. The source material was naive CD8+ T cells from blood, with Jurkat cell RNA spiked in. Documented subset: FACS-sorted CD8+CD4-CCR7+CD45RA+ naive T cells.

The CDR3 reads CASSVQDSGANVLTF. The CDR3 DNA follows: TGCGCCAGCAGTGTACAGGACTCTGGGGCCAACGTCCTGACTTTC. The chain has TRBV6-1 and TRBJ2-6; D may be TRBD1 (5 bases). Germline assignment: CDR1 MNHNS and CDR2 SASEGT. The CDR3 covers 15 residues.